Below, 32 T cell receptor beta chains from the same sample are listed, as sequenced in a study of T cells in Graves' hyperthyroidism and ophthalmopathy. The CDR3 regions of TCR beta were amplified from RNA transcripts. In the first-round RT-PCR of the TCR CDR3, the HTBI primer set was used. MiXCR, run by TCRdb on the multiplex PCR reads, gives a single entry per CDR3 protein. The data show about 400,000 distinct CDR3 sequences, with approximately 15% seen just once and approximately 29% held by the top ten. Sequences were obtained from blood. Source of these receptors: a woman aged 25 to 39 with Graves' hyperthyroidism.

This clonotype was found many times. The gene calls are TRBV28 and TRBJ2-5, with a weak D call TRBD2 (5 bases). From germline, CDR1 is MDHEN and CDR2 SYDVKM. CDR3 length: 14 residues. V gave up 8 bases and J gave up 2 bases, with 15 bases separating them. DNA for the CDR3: TGTGCCAGCGGACTTTTTGGGAGACAAGAGACCCAGTACTTC. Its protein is CASGLFGRQETQYF. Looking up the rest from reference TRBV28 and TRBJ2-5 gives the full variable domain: DVKVTQSSRYLVKRTGEKVFLECVQDMDHENMFWYRQDPGLGLRLIYFSYDVKMKEKGDIPEGYSVSREKKERFSLILESASTNQTSMYLCASGLFGRQETQYFGPGTRLLVL.

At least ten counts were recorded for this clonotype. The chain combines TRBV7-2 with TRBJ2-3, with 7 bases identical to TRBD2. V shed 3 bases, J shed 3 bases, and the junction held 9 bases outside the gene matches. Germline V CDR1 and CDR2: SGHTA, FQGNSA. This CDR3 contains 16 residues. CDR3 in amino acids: CASSFSSLANTDTQYF. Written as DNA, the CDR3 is TGTGCCAGCAGCTTCTCGTCACTAGCGAATACAGATACGCAGTATTTT.

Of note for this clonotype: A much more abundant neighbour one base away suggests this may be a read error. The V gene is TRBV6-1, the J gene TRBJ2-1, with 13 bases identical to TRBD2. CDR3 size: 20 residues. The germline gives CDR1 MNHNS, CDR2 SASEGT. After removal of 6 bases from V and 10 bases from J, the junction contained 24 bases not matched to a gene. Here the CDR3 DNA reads TGTGCCAGCAGCCCCGGGGGCAGGGGGCCGGGACTAGCGGGAACGAGCGAGCAGTTCTTC. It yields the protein CASSPGGRGPGLAGTSEQFF.

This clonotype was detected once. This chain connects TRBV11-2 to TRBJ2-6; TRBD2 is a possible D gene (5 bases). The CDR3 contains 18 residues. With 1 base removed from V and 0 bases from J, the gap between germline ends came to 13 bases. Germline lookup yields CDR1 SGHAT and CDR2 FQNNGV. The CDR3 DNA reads TGTGCCAGCAGCTTAGGGATAGCGCCCGTCTCTGGGGCCAACGTCCTGACTTTC. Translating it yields CASSLGIAPVSGANVLTF.

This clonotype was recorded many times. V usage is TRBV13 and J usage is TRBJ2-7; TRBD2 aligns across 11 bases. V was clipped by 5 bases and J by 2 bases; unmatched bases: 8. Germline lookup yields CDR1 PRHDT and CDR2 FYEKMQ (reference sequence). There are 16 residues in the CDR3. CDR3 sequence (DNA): TGTGCCAGCAGCCTATCGACTAGCGGGACGACCTACGAGCAGTACTTC. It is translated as CASSLSTSGTTYEQYF.

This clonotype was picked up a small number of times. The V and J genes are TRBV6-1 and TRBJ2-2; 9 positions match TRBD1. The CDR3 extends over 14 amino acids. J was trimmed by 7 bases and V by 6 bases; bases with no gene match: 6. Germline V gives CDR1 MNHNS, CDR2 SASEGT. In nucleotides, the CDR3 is TGTGCCAGCAGGGGGACAGGGTTCATCGGGGAGCTGTTTTTT. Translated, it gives CASRGTGFIGELFF.

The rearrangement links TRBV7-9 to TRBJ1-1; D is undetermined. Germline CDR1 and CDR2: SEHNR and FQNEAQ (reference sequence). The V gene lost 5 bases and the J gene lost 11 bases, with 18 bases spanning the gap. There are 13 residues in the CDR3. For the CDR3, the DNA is TGTGCCAGCAGCCCTAGGACCTACCCGGGGGCTTTCTTT. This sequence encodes CASSPRTYPGAFF.

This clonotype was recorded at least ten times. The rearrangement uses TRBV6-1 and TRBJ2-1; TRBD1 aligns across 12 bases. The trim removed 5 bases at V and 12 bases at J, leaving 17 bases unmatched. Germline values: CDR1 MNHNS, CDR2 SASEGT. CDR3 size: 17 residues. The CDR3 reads CASSLYTGTGGLSGQFF. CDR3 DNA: TGTGCCAGCAGTCTATACACCGGGACAGGGGGCTTATCGGGGCAGTTCTTC.

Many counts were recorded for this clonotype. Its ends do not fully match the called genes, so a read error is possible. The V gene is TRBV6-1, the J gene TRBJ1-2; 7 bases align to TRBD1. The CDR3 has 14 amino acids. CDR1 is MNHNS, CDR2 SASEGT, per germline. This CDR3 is CASSKATGLGGYTF. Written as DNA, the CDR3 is TGTGCCAGCAGTAAAGCGACAGGGTTAGGAGGCTACACCTTC.

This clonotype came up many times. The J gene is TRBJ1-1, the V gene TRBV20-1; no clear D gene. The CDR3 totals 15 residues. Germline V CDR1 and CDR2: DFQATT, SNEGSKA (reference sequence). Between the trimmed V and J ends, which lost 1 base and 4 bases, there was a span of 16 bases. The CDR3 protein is CSARAGQGWSTEAFF. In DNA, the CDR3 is TGCAGTGCTAGAGCCGGTCAAGGATGGAGCACTGAAGCTTTCTTT.

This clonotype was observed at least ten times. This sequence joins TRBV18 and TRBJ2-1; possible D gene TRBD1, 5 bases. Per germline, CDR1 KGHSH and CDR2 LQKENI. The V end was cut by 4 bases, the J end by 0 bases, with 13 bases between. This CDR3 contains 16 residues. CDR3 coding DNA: TGTGCCAGCTCACGACAGCAGGAGAGCTCCTACAATGAGCAGTTCTTC. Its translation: CASSRQQESSYNEQFF.

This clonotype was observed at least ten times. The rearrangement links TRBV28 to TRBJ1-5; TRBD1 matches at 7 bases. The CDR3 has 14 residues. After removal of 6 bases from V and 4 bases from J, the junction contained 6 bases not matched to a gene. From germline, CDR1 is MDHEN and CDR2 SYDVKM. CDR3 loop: CASRTGTVNQPQHF. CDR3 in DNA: TGTGCCAGCAGAACCGGGACAGTGAATCAGCCCCAGCATTTT.

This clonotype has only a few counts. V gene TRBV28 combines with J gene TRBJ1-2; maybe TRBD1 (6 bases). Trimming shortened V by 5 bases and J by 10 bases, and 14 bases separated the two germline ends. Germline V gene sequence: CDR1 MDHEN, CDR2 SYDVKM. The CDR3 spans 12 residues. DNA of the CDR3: TGTGCCAGCAGTCTCCGACAGGTTCTCTACACCTTC. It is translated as CASSLRQVLYTF.

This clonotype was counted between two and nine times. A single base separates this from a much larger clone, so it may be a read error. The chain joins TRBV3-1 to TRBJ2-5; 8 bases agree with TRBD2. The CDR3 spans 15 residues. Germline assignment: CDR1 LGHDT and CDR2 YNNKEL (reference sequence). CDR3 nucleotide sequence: TGTGCCGGCAGCCATTGGACTAGCTCGAAAGAGACCCAGTACTTC. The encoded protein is CAGSHWTSSKETQYF.

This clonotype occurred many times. CDR3 residues: CASSQAGAGQETQYF. CDR3 nucleotide sequence: TGTGCCAGCAGCCAAGCTGGGGCCGGCCAAGAGACCCAGTACTTC. This chain connects TRBV3-1 to TRBJ2-5; D is perhaps TRBD1 (5 bases). CDR1 is LGHDT and CDR2 is YNNKEL in the germline V gene (reference sequence). The V gene lost 1 base and the J gene lost 1 base, with 10 bases spanning the gap. This CDR3 region has 15 residues.

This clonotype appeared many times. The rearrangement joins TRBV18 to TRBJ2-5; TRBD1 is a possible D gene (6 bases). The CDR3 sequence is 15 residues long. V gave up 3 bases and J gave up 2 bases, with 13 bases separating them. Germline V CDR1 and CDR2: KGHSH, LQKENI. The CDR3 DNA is TGTGCCAGCTCACCTTTTCCGGGACAACAAGAGACCCAGTACTTC. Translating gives CASSPFPGQQETQYF.

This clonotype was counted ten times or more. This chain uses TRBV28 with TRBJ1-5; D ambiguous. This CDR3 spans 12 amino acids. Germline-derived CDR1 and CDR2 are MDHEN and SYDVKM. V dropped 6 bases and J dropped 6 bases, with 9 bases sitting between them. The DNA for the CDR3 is TGTGCCAGCAGCCCCTTGGGTCAGCCCCAGCATTTT. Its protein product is CASSPLGQPQHF. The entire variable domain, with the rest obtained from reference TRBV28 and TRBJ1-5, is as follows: DVKVTQSSRYLVKRTGEKVFLECVQDMDHENMFWYRQDPGLGLRLIYFSYDVKMKEKGDIPEGYSVSREKKERFSLILESASTNQTSMYLCASSPLGQPQHFGDGTRLSIL.

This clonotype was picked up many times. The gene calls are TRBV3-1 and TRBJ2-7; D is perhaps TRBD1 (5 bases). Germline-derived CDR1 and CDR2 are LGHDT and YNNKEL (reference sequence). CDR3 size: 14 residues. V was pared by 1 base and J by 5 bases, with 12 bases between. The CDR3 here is CASSQVGAQNEQYF. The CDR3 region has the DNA TGTGCCAGCAGCCAAGTTGGGGCACAGAACGAGCAGTACTTC.

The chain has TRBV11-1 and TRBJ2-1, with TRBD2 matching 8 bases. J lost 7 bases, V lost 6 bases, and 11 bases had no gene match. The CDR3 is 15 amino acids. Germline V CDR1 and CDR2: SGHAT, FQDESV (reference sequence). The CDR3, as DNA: TGTGCCAGCAGGCCCGGGAGGGCCATCTCAAATGAGCAGTTCTTC. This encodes CASRPGRAISNEQFF.

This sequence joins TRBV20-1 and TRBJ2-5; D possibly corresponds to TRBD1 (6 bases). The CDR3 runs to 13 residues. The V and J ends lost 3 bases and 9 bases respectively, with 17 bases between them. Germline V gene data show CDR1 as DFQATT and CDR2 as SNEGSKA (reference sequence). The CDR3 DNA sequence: TGCAGTGCTAGGCCCCCCCAGGGGTGGGCCCAGTACTTC. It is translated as CSARPPQGWAQYF.

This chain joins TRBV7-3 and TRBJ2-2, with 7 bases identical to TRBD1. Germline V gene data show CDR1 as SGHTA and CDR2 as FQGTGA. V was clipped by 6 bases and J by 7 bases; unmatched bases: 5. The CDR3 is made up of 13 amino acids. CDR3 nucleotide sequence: TGTGCCAGCAGGAGACAGGGAGTCGGGGAGCTGTTTTTT. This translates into CASRRQGVGELFF.

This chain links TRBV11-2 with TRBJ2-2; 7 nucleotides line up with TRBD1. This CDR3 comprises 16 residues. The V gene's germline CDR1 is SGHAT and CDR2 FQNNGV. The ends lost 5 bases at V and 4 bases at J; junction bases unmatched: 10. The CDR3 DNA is TGTGCCAGCAGCCAGTTCAACAGGGGCGTCACCGGGGAGCTGTTTTTT. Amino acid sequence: CASSQFNRGVTGELFF. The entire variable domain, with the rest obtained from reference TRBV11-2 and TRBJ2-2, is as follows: EAGVAQSPRYKIIEKRQSVAFWCNPISGHATLYWYQQILGQGPKLLIQFQNNGVVDDSQLPKDRFSAERLKGVDSTLKIQPAKLEDSAVYLCASSQFNRGVTGELFFGEGSRLTVL.

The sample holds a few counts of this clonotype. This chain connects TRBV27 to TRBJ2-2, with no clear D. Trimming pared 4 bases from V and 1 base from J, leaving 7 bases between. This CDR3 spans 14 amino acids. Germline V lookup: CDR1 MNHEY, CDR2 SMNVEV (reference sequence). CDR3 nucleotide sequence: TGTGCCAGCAGTTGGTTCAGGAACACCGGGGAGCTGTTTTTT. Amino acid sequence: CASSWFRNTGELFF.

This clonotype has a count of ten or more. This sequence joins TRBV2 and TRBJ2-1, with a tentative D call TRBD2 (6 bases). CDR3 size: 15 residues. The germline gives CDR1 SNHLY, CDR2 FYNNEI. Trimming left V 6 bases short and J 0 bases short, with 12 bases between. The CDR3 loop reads CASRARLVSYNEQFF. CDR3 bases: TGTGCCAGCAGGGCCCGACTAGTCTCCTACAATGAGCAGTTCTTC.

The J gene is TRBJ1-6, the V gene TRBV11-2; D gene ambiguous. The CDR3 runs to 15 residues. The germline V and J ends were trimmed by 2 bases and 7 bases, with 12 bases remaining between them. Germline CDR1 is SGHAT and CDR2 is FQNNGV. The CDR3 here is CASSLIGWRNSPLHF. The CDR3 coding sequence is TGTGCCAGCAGCTTAATTGGCTGGCGAAATTCACCCCTCCACTTT.

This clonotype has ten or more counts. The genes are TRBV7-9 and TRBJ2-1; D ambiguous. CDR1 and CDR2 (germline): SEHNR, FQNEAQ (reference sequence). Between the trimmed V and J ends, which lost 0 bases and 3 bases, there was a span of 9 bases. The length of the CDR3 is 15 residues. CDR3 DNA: TGTGCCAGCAGCTTAGCGGGATACCTCTACAATGAGCAGTTCTTC. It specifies CASSLAGYLYNEQFF.

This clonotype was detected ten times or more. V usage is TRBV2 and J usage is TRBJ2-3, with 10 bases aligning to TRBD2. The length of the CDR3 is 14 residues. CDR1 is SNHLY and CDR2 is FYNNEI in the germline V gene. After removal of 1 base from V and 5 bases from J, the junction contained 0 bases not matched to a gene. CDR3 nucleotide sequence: TGTGCCAGCAGTGAAGTAGCGGGAGGAGATACGCAGTATTTT. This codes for CASSEVAGGDTQYF.

CDR3 DNA: TGTGCCAGCAGCCAAGCCCTTAAGGCCGGGGAGCTGTTTTTT. Translation gives CASSQALKAGELFF. The J gene is TRBJ2-2, the V gene TRBV4-2, with D unclear. Germline V CDR1 and CDR2: LGHNA, YNFKEQ. V lost 1 base and J 6 bases, leaving 9 bases between the germline ends. The CDR3 has 14 amino acids.

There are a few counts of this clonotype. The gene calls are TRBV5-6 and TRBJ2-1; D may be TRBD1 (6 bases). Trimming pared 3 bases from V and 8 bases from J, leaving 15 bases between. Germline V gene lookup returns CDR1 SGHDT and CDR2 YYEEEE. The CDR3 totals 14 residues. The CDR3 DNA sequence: TGTGCCAGCAGCTCCCGCAGGGGTCGGGATGAGCAGTTCTTC. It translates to CASSSRRGRDEQFF.

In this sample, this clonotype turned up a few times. For the CDR3, the DNA is TGCGCCAGCAGCCTCGCGGGGAGGGGCTCTGGAAACACCATATATTTT. Residues: CASSLAGRGSGNTIYF. The chain is built from TRBV4-1 and TRBJ1-3; perhaps TRBD1 as D (5 bases). Trimming pared 4 bases from V and 0 bases from J, leaving 13 bases between. Germline loops: CDR1 MGHRA, CDR2 YSYEKL. The CDR3 loop spans 16 amino acids.

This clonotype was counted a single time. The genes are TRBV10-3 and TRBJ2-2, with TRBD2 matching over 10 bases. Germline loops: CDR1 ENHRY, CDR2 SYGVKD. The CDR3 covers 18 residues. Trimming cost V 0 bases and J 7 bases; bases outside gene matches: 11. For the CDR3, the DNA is TGTGCCATCAGTGAGTCGAGCGCTAGCGGGAGCTTCGGCGGGGAGCTGTTTTTT. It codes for CAISESSASGSFGGELFF.

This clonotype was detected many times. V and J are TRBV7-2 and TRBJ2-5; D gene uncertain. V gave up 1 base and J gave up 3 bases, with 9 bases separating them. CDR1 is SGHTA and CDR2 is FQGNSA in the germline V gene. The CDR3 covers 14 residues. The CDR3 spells CASSLVSAKETQYF. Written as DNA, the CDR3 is TGTGCCAGCAGCTTAGTCAGCGCAAAAGAGACCCAGTACTTC.